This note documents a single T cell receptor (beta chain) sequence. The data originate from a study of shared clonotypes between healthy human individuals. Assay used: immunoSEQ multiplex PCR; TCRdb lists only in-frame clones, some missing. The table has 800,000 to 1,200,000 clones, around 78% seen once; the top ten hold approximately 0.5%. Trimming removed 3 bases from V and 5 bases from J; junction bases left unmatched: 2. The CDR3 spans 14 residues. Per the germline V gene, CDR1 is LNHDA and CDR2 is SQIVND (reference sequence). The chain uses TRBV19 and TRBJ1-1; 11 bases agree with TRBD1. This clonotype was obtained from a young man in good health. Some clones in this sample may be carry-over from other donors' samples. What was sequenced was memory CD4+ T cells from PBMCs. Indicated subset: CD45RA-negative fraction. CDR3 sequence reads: CASSIGQGATEAFF. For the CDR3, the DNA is TGTGCCAGTAGTATCGGACAGGGGGCGACTGAAGCTTTCTTT.